The 10 T cell receptor beta chains presented below share a single source sample, sequenced in a study of cytomegalovirus exposure and HLA in healthy donors. The primer mix had 60 Vbeta and 13 Jbeta primers. Sequencing was performed with immunoSEQ multiplex PCR; in TCRdb, only in-frame clones are kept and a portion is missing. The table has over 150,000 clones, 70% to 85% seen once. What was sequenced was PBMCs. The receptors stem from an older woman in good health and CMV-seropositive.

This chain uses TRBV15 with TRBJ2-7; a possible D gene is TRBD1 (6 bases). The V gene's germline CDR1 is LNHNV and CDR2 YYDKDF (reference sequence). The CDR3 consists of 13 residues. The V end lost 6 bases, the J end lost 0 bases, and 9 bases lay between the germline ends. The CDR3 sequence is CATRTGFSYEQYF. As DNA, the CDR3 is TGTGCCACCAGGACAGGATTCTCCTACGAGCAGTACTTC. Based on the CDR3 plus reference TRBV15 and TRBJ2-7, the full variable domain is DAMVIQNPRYQVTQFGKPVTLSCSQTLNHNVMYWYQQKSSQAPKLLFHYYDKDFNNEADTPDNFQSRRPNTSFCFLDIRSPGLGDTAMYLCATRTGFSYEQYFGPGTRLTVT.

The chain has TRBV6-5 and TRBJ2-3, with 9 bases aligning to TRBD2. Germline CDR1 and CDR2: MNHEY and SVGAGI. Trimming cost V 6 bases and J 2 bases; bases outside gene matches: 6. There are 15 residues in the CDR3. The CDR3 DNA follows: TGTGCCAGCAGGAGAGCGGGGGGCTCCACAGATACGCAGTATTTT. Translating it yields CASRRAGGSTDTQYF.

The chain carries TRBV5-1 and TRBJ2-1; D is uncertain. Trimming stripped 3 bases from V and 2 bases from J, with 6 bases between. CDR3 length equals 13 residues. CDR1 and CDR2 from the germline V gene are SGHRS and YFSETQ. The CDR3: CASSSVPYNEQFF. As DNA, the CDR3 is TGCGCCAGCAGCTCTGTCCCCTACAATGAGCAGTTCTTC.

The rearrangement links TRBV9 to TRBJ2-3, with D unresolved. V lost 4 bases and J 3 bases, leaving 9 bases between the germline ends. The V gene's germline CDR1 is SGDLS and CDR2 YYNGEE. The CDR3 length is 13 residues. The CDR3 is CASSPTETDTQYF. CDR3 nucleotide sequence: TGTGCCAGCAGCCCCACTGAAACAGATACGCAGTATTTT.

This clone was detected once. CDR3 loop: CASSFGTDSYEQYF. CDR3 nucleotides: TGTGCCAGCTCATTCGGGACAGACTCCTACGAGCAGTACTTC. This chain connects TRBV18 to TRBJ2-7; TRBD1 agrees at 7 bases. The CDR3 loop spans 14 amino acids. Germline lookup yields CDR1 KGHSH and CDR2 LQKENI. After removal of 5 bases from V and 0 bases from J, the junction contained 4 bases not matched to a gene. The variable domain in full, completed from reference TRBV18 and TRBJ2-7, reads NAGVMQNPRHLVRRRGQEARLRCSPMKGHSHVYWYRQLPEEGLKFMVYLQKENIIDESGMPKERFSAEFPKEGPSILRIQQVVRGDSAAYFCASSFGTDSYEQYFGPGTRLTVT.

The V gene is TRBV10-3, the J gene TRBJ2-7; no reliable D call. V was shortened by 3 bases and J by 3 bases, with 12 bases between the two germline ends. Germline assignment: CDR1 ENHRY and CDR2 SYGVKD. This CDR3 region has 14 residues. The CDR3 DNA reads as TGTGCCATCAGTGACCCGTCCAGTGACTACGAGCAGTACTTC. Encoded protein: CAISDPSSDYEQYF.

The DNA for the CDR3 is TGTGCCAGCAGTGAACACAGGGGGTCGGGAGCTTTCTTT. Residues: CASSEHRGSGAFF. The chain joins TRBV6-4 to TRBJ1-1, with 8 nucleotides matching TRBD1. The V segment lost 3 bases and the J segment 10 bases; nucleotides outside the gene matches: 7. CDR3 size: 13 residues. CDR1 MRHNA and CDR2 SNTAGT come from the germline V gene.

This chain joins TRBV10-3 and TRBJ2-3; 12 nucleotides align to TRBD2. V shed 2 bases, J shed 2 bases, and the junction held 5 bases outside the gene matches. The germline V gene has CDR1 ENHRY and CDR2 SYGVKD. CDR3 size: 17 residues. CDR3 bases: TGTGCCATCAGTGAGAAGCTAGCGGGAGGGTCCACAGATACGCAGTATTTT. Residues: CAISEKLAGGSTDTQYF.

The chain carries TRBV7-9 and TRBJ2-1; D unclear. V was cut by 5 bases and J by 10 bases, with 9 bases left in between. The CDR3 has 11 amino acids. In germline, CDR1 is SEHNR, CDR2 FQNEAQ (reference sequence). The CDR3: CASSLKSEQFF. In nucleotides, the CDR3 is TGTGCCAGCAGCCTAAAGTCGGAGCAGTTCTTC. Full variable domain (rest looked up from reference TRBV7-9 and TRBJ2-1): DTGVSQNPRHKITKRGQNVTFRCDPISEHNRLYWYRQTLGQGPEFLTYFQNEAQLEKSRLLSDRFSAERPKGSFSTLEIQRTEQGDSAMYLCASSLKSEQFFGPGTRLTVL.

Comment on this clone: A junction boundary mismatches the germline segment, possibly from a read error. The chain uses TRBV29-1 and TRBJ2-6; 15 bases agree with TRBD2. The CDR3 is 18 residues long. CDR1 and CDR2 (germline): SQVTM, ANQGSEA. CDR3 nucleotide sequence: TGCAGCGTTGACGGGACTAGCGGGGGGATCTCTGGGGCCAACGGCCTGACTTTC. Encoded protein: CSVDGTSGGISGANGLTF.